These 17 T cell receptor beta chains originate from one sample sequenced in a study of T-cell reconstitution after alpha-beta-depleted transplantation in children. As it was prepared, the TCRbeta library received unique molecular identifiers. TCRdb called the PCR reads again in MiXCR, with one record for every CDR3 protein. The sample has around 600,000 distinct CDR3 sequences, over 9.5% seen once. The material was PBMCs from the stem cell graft donor, obtained from the stem cell graft. The origin of the receptors is a human donor who donated a stem cell graft to a child with acute myeloid leukemia.

This clonotype was counted a few times. The rearrangement uses TRBV7-2 and TRBJ2-5; TRBD2 is a possible D gene (6 bases). V shed 6 bases and J shed 2 bases, with 25 bases lying between them. This CDR3 region has 18 residues. Germline CDR1 is SGHTA and CDR2 is FQGNSA. The CDR3 reads CASSFRSLASSLQETQYF. In DNA form, the CDR3 reads TGTGCCAGCAGTTTCCGTTCACTAGCCTCCAGCCTACAAGAGACCCAGTACTTC.

The CDR3 is CASSLPLGSYNEQFF. CDR3 bases: TGTGCCAGCAGCTTACCCCTAGGCTCCTACAATGAGCAGTTCTTC. V gene TRBV7-9 combines with J gene TRBJ2-1, with D uncertain. Trimming pared 2 bases from V and 0 bases from J, leaving 8 bases between. Germline lookup yields CDR1 SEHNR and CDR2 FQNEAQ (reference sequence). The CDR3 is 15 residues long.

In this sample, this clonotype turned up many times. V usage is TRBV4-2 and J usage is TRBJ1-5; D might be TRBD1 (5 bases). The germline V and J ends were trimmed by 1 base and 2 bases, with 9 bases remaining between them. Germline loops: CDR1 LGHNA, CDR2 YNFKEQ. The CDR3 is 15 amino acids. Written as DNA, the CDR3 is TGTGCCAGCAGCCAAGTCGGACAACGCAATCAGCCCCAGCATTTT. Amino acid sequence: CASSQVGQRNQPQHF.

This chain links TRBV20-1 with TRBJ1-1; D gene ambiguous. Germline V gene lookup returns CDR1 DFQATT and CDR2 SNEGSKA (reference sequence). Trimming left V 6 bases short and J 7 bases short, with 12 bases between. The CDR3 loop spans 11 amino acids. The CDR3 bases are TGCAGTGCCATACATGGACTTGAAGCTTTCTTT. Translated, it gives CSAIHGLEAFF.

This clonotype has only a few counts. The chain employs TRBV27 and TRBJ1-2; 9 nucleotides agree with TRBD1. V was pared by 3 bases and J by 4 bases, with 9 bases of the junction left unmatched. The germline V gene has CDR1 MNHEY and CDR2 SMNVEV (reference sequence). The CDR3 consists of 16 residues. The CDR3 sequence is CASSLTGTGTFYGYTF. CDR3 in DNA: TGTGCCAGCAGTTTGACCGGGACAGGGACGTTCTATGGCTACACCTTC.

This clonotype has a count of ten or more. The chain is built from TRBV15 and TRBJ2-1; D is perhaps TRBD1 or TRBD2 (6 bases each). V lost 5 bases, J lost 4 bases, and 15 bases lay in between. Germline CDR1 is LNHNV and CDR2 is YYDKDF (reference sequence). CDR3 length equals 15 residues. CDR3 nucleotide sequence: TGTGCCACCAGCCGGAGGGCAGGGACATACAATGAGCAGTTCTTC. This codes for CATSRRAGTYNEQFF.

This clonotype has only a few counts. V gene TRBV9 combines with J gene TRBJ2-1; 10 bases line up with TRBD2. The V and J ends lost 2 bases and 7 bases, in that order; junction bases with no gene match: 6. The CDR3 covers 15 residues. The germline gives CDR1 SGDLS, CDR2 YYNGEE. The DNA for the CDR3 is TGTGCCAGCAGCGTCTGGGGTAGCGGGAGGAATGAGCAGTTCTTC. Protein sequence: CASSVWGSGRNEQFF.

This clonotype appeared a few times. V usage is TRBV12-5 and J usage is TRBJ2-1, with unresolved D. There are 15 residues in the CDR3. V gave up 2 bases and J gave up 5 bases, with 13 bases separating them. In germline, CDR1 is LGHNT, CDR2 FRNRAP. This CDR3 reads CASGLTFGVHNEQFF. The CDR3 coding sequence is TGTGCTAGTGGTTTGACCTTTGGGGTTCACAATGAGCAGTTCTTC.

This clonotype was seen repeatedly, ten times or more. The V gene is TRBV6-5, the J gene TRBJ2-2, with TRBD2 matching 13 bases. V shed 2 bases, J shed 8 bases, and the junction held 2 bases outside the gene matches. CDR3 length: 15 amino acids. Germline-derived CDR1 and CDR2 are MNHEY and SVGAGI. The CDR3 is CASSYGTSGKGELFF. In DNA, the CDR3 is TGTGCCAGCAGTTACGGGACTAGCGGGAAGGGGGAGCTGTTTTTT.

Ten or more counts support this clonotype. In DNA form, the CDR3 reads TGTGCCAGCAGCCAAGGACTAAGGAACAATGAGCAGTTCTTC. Translation: CASSQGLRNNEQFF. This chain connects TRBV3-1 to TRBJ2-1, with D perhaps matching TRBD2 (5 bases). V lost 1 base and J lost 5, with 9 bases in between. Germline V lookup: CDR1 LGHDT, CDR2 YNNKEL (reference sequence). The CDR3 is made up of 14 amino acids.

This clonotype was seen many times. The rearrangement uses TRBV9 and TRBJ2-7; D possibly corresponds to TRBD2 (5 bases). The CDR3 is made up of 15 amino acids. Germline V CDR1 and CDR2: SGDLS, YYNGEE. Trimming removed 0 bases from V and 5 bases from J, with 15 bases in between. The DNA of the CDR3 is TGTGCCAGCAGCGTAGGAACGGGATCCGTAAACGAGCAGTACTTC. It translates to CASSVGTGSVNEQYF.

Ten or more counts support this clonotype. The chain uses TRBV10-3 and TRBJ2-3; TRBD2 agrees at 10 bases. Germline assignment: CDR1 ENHRY and CDR2 SYGVKD. The CDR3 is made up of 17 amino acids. V lost 0 bases to trimming and J lost 2 bases; unmatched junction nucleotides: 5. Written as DNA, the CDR3 is TGTGCCATCAGTGAGTCCATCACTAGCGGGACCACAGATACGCAGTATTTT. This translates into CAISESITSGTTDTQYF.

This clonotype was detected ten times or more. The rearrangement uses TRBV6-6 and TRBJ2-1; D uncertain. This CDR3 is 13 amino acids long. Germline lookup yields CDR1 MNHNY and CDR2 SVGAGI (reference sequence). Trimming cost V 6 bases and J 8 bases, with 14 bases left between them. The CDR3: CASSITPKDEQFF. The CDR3 DNA is TGTGCCAGCAGCATTACGCCAAAGGATGAGCAGTTCTTC.

V usage is TRBV6-2 or TRBV6-3 and J usage is TRBJ2-2; D gene uncertain. V lost 6 bases, J lost 1 base, and 24 bases lay in between. The CDR3 covers 19 residues. CDR1 MNHEY and CDR2 SVGEGT come from the germline V gene. The CDR3 nucleotides read TGTGCCAGCAGCCCTCAGGATATCCTTACTACCAGGAACACCGGGGAGCTGTTTTTT. It codes for CASSPQDILTTRNTGELFF.

The J gene is TRBJ2-2, the V gene TRBV7-3; 10 bases are a match to TRBD2. The length of the CDR3 is 14 residues. Per germline, CDR1 SGHTA and CDR2 FQGTGA. Losses at the gene ends were 5 bases for V and 6 bases for J; bases not matched to a gene: 3. CDR3 amino acids: CASSPSGSPGELFF. CDR3 in DNA: TGTGCCAGCAGCCCTAGCGGGAGCCCCGGGGAGCTGTTTTTT. Combining the CDR3 with reference TRBV7-3 and TRBJ2-2 gives the whole variable domain GAGVSQTPSNKVTEKGKYVELRCDPISGHTALYWYRQSLGQGPEFLIYFQGTGAADDSGLPNDRFFAVRPEGSVSTLKIQRTERGDSAVYLCASSPSGSPGELFFGEGSRLTVL.

The chain links TRBV19 to TRBJ2-3; D might be TRBD2 (5 bases). Deletions cut 3 bases from V and 3 bases from J, with 19 bases between. Looked up from germline, CDR1 is LNHDA and CDR2 is SQIVND (reference sequence). The CDR3 length is 17 residues. The chain's CDR3 is CASSINGPRGFTDTQYF. The CDR3 nucleotides are TGTGCCAGTAGTATTAACGGGCCCCGAGGGTTTACAGATACGCAGTATTTT. Full variable domain (remainder filled in from reference TRBV19 and TRBJ2-3): DGGITQSPKYLFRKEGQNVTLSCEQNLNHDAMYWYRQDPGQGLRLIYYSQIVNDFQKGDIAEGYSVSREKKESFPLTVTSAQKNPTAFYLCASSINGPRGFTDTQYFGPGTRLTVL.

This rearrangement joins TRBV20-1 to TRBJ2-1; D may match TRBD1 or TRBD2 (6 bases each). Trimming cost V 6 bases and J 7 bases, with 22 bases left between them. The CDR3 runs 15 residues. CDR1 DFQATT and CDR2 SNEGSKA come from the germline V gene (reference sequence). CDR3 loop: CSAYSGTQGWNEQFF. The CDR3 nucleotides read TGCAGTGCCTATAGCGGAACCCAGGGGTGGAATGAGCAGTTCTTC.